These T cell receptor beta chains were read from a single sample in a study of cytomegalovirus exposure and HLA in healthy donors. The assay was immunoSEQ multiplex PCR, and TCRdb's table has in-frame clones only and misses some. The table has 100,000 to 120,000 clones, approximately 83% seen once; the top ten hold roughly 2.6%. The sequenced sample consisted of PBMCs. The receptors were gathered from a woman in her late teens or twenties in good health and CMV-seronegative. Each CDR3 is given with its conserved first and last residue. Fields, in order: J gene, V gene, D gene, clone size, CDR3 DNA, CDR3 protein. A D gene is named only where the DNA matches it firmly. Size tells how often a clone was seen (once, few, many) or the class of an expanded clone, and some rows leave it out.

j_gene: TRBJ1-5
v_gene: TRBV2
d_gene: -
abundance: once
CDR3nt: TGTGCCAGCAGTGAATTATATCAGCCCCAGCATTTT
CDR3aa: CASSELYQPQHF

j_gene: TRBJ2-7
v_gene: TRBV7-8
d_gene: -
abundance: -
CDR3nt: TGTGCCAGCAGCTTACCTCAAATCCGGTACGGGACACCGAGCTCCTACGAGCAGTACTTC
CDR3aa: CASSLPQIRYGTPSSYEQYF

j_gene: TRBJ1-2
v_gene: TRBV19
d_gene: -
abundance: -
CDR3nt: TGTGCCAGTTCTTATATGGGCACCGACTATGGCTACACCTTC
CDR3aa: CASSYMGTDYGYTF

j_gene: TRBJ1-4
v_gene: TRBV11-2
d_gene: -
abundance: -
CDR3nt: TGTGCCAGCAGCCCCGGGAGGCAACTTAATGAAAAACTGTTTTTT
CDR3aa: CASSPGRQLNEKLFF

j_gene: TRBJ2-1
v_gene: TRBV5-4
d_gene: TRBD2
abundance: -
CDR3nt: TGTGCCAGCAGCTTGTGGGGGGGGTACAATGAGCAGTTCTTC
CDR3aa: CASSLWGGYNEQFF

j_gene: TRBJ1-2
v_gene: TRBV2
d_gene: TRBD1
abundance: -
CDR3nt: TGTGCCAGCAGCTGGGACAGACCTAACTATGGCTACACCTTC
CDR3aa: CASSWDRPNYGYTF

j_gene: TRBJ2-3
v_gene: TRBV2
d_gene: TRBD2
abundance: -
CDR3nt: TGTGCCAGCAGTCCTAGCGGGACGCGCACAGATACGCAGTATTTT
CDR3aa: CASSPSGTRTDTQYF

j_gene: TRBJ1-5
v_gene: TRBV5-5
d_gene: -
abundance: -
CDR3nt: TGTGCCAGCAGCCGACAGTATAGCAATCAGCCCCAGCATTTT
CDR3aa: CASSRQYSNQPQHF

j_gene: TRBJ1-6
v_gene: TRBV7-9
d_gene: -
abundance: -
CDR3nt: TGTGCCAGCAGCTTTAGCCGGGATAATTCACCCCTCCACTTT
CDR3aa: CASSFSRDNSPLHF

j_gene: TRBJ2-3
v_gene: TRBV5-4
d_gene: TRBD1
abundance: -
CDR3nt: TGTGCCAGCAGCCATCCGCTCGGGACAGGGGTAACAGATACGCAGTATTTT
CDR3aa: CASSHPLGTGVTDTQYF

j_gene: TRBJ1-6
v_gene: TRBV21-1
d_gene: -
abundance: -
CDR3nt: TGTGCCAGCAGCTCCCACCAAAAGGTAGAGGATTCACCCCTCCACTTT
CDR3aa: CASSSHQKVEDSPLHF

j_gene: TRBJ2-1
v_gene: TRBV7-8
d_gene: -
abundance: -
CDR3nt: TGTGCCAGCAGCCCGGTCGAGGGGGCCTACAATGAGCAGTTCTTC
CDR3aa: CASSPVEGAYNEQFF

j_gene: TRBJ2-5
v_gene: TRBV14
d_gene: TRBD2
abundance: -
CDR3nt: TGTGCCAGCAGCCAAACTAGCGTGCTTGAGACCCAGTACTTC
CDR3aa: CASSQTSVLETQYF

j_gene: TRBJ2-3
v_gene: TRBV7-2
d_gene: TRBD1
abundance: once
CDR3nt: TGTGCCAGCAACCTCAACTTGGGACAGGGGGCCGATACGCAGTATTTT
CDR3aa: CASNLNLGQGADTQYF

j_gene: TRBJ2-5
v_gene: TRBV2
d_gene: -
abundance: -
CDR3nt: TGTGCCAGCAGTCTTCAAGAGACCCAGTACTTC
CDR3aa: CASSLQETQYF

j_gene: TRBJ1-1
v_gene: TRBV5-1
d_gene: -
abundance: -
CDR3nt: TGCGCCAGCAGCTTGGCGGGGGGCAAAGGGGAAGCTTTCTTT
CDR3aa: CASSLAGGKGEAFF